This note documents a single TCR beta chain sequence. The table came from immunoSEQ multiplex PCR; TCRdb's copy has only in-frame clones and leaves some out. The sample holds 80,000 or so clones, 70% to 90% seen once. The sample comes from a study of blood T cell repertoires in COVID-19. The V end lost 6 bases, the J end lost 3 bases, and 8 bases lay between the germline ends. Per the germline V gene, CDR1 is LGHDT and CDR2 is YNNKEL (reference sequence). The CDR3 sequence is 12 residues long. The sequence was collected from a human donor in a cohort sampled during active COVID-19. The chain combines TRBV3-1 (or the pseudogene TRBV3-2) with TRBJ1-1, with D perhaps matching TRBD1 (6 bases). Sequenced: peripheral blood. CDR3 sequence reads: CASRDRDTEAFF. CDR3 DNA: TGTGCCAGCAGGGACAGAGACACTGAAGCTTTCTTT.